Detailed here is one T cell receptor beta chain. This sample is part of a study of blood T cell repertoires in COVID-19. Across the study: COVID-19 samples collected from the United States, Italy and Spain covered acute and convalescent phases. PBMCs, B-cell-depleted T cells, or T cells provided the cDNA or gDNA that made up the material.

As handled by the study authors: Nucleated cell number was recorded as an estimate derived from reference gene primer amplification. TCRdb's table, derived via immunoSEQ multiplex PCR, lists solely in-frame clones and lacks some. V, J and clone size were drawn from that table, and D and trimming were deduced from the DNA. This repertoire shows 98,000 or so clones, approximately 91% found once; its top ten account for approximately 5.4%. This CDR3 has 17 residues. Trimming at V came to 3 bases and at J to 4 bases, leaving 6 bases not matched to a gene. Germline CDR1 is SGHAT and CDR2 is FQNNGV. Seattle enrolled patients during active infection and tracked them longitudinally.

Source material: peripheral blood. The sequence was collected from a man aged 55 to 70 with COVID-19, enrolled during active disease. J is TRBJ2-2 and V is TRBV11-2, with 12 bases matching TRBD2. The CDR3 loop reads CASSFLAGGLSTGELFF. The CDR3 nucleotides are TGTGCCAGCAGCTTTCTAGCGGGAGGGTTGAGCACCGGGGAGCTGTTTTTT.